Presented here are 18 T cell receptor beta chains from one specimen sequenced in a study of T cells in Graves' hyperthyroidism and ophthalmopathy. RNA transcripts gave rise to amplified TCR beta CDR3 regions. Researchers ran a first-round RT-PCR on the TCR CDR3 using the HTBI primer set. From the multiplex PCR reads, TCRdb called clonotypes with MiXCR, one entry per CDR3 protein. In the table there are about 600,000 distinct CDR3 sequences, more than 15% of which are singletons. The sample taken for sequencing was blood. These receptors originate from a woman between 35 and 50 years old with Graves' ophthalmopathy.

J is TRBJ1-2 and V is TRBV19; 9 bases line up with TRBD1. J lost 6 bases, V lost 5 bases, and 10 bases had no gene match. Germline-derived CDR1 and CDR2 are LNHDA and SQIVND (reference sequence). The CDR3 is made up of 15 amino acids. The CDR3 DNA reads TGTGCCAGTAGTGAACCGGGACAGGGAAAACATGGCTACACCTTC. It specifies CASSEPGQGKHGYTF.

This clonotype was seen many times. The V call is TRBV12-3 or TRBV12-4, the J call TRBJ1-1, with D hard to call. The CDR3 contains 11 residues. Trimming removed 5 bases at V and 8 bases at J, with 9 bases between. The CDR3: CASSTGREAFF. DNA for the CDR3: TGTGCCAGCAGTACCGGGAGAGAAGCTTTCTTT.

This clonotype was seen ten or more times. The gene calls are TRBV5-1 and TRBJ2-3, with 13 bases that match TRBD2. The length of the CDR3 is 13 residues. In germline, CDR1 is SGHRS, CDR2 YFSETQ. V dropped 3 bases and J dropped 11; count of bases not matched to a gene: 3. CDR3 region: CASSSLAGGRQYF. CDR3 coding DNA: TGCGCCAGCAGCTCACTAGCGGGAGGGAGGCAGTATTTT.

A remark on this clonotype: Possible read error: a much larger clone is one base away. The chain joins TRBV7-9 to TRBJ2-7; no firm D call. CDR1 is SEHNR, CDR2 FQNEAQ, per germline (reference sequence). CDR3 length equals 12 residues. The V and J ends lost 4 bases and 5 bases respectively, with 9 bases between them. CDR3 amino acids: CASSSPSDEQYF. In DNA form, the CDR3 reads TGTGCCAGCAGCTCCCCTTCGGACGAGCAGTACTTC. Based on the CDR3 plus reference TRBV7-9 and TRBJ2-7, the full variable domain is DTGVSQNPRHKITKRGQNVTFRCDPISEHNRLYWYRQTLGQGPEFLTYFQNEAQLEKSRLLSDRFSAERPKGSFSTLEIQRTEQGDSAMYLCASSSPSDEQYFGPGTRLTVT.

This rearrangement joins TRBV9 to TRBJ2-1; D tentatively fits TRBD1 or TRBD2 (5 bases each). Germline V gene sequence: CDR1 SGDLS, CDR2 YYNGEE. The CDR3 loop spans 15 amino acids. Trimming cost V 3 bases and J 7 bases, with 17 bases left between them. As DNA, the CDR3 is TGTGCCAGCAGCGCAGAGGGGAGAGGGGTGAATGAGCAGTTCTTC. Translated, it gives CASSAEGRGVNEQFF.

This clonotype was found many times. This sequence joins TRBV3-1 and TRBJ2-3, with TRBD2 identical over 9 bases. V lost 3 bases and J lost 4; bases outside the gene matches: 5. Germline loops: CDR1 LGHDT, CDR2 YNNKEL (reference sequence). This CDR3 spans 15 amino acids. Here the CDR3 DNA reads TGTGCCAGCAGCCACGTACTAGCGGGCGCAGATACGCAGTATTTT. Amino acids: CASSHVLAGADTQYF.

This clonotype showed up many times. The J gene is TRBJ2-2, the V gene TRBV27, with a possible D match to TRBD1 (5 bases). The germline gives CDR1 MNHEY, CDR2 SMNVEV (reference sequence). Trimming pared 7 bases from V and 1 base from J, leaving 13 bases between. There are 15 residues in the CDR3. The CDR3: CASKVTTGNTGELFF. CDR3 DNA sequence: TGTGCCAGCAAAGTTACTACAGGGAACACCGGGGAGCTGTTTTTT.

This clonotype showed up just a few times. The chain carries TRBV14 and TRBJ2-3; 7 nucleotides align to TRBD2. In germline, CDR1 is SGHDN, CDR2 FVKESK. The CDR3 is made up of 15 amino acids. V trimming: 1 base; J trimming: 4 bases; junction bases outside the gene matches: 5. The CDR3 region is CASSQARGGADTQYF. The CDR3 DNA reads TGTGCCAGCAGCCAAGCCCGGGGAGGGGCAGATACGCAGTATTTT.

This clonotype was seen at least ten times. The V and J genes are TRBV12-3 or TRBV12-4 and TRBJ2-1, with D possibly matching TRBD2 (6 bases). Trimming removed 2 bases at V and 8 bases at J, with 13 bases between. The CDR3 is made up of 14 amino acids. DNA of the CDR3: TGTGCCAGCAGTTTACGGCGGGGCGGCTATGAGCAGTTCTTC. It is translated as CASSLRRGGYEQFF.

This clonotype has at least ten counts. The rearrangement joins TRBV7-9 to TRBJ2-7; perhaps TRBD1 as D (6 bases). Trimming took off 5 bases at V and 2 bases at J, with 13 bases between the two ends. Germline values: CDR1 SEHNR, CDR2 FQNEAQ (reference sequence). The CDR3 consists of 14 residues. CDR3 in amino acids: CASSPRAGAYEQYF. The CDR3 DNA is TGTGCCAGCAGCCCCCGGGCAGGGGCCTACGAGCAGTACTTC.

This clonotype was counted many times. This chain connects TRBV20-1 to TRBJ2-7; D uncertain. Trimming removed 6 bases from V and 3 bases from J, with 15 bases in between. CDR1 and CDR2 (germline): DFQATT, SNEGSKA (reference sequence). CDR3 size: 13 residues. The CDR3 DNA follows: TGCAGTGCCGTCCGGCTAGAAGACTACGAGCAGTACTTC. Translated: CSAVRLEDYEQYF.

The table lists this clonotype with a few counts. The CDR3 nucleotides are TGTGCCAGCAGTGGTGGACAGGGTAACAATCAGCCCCAGCATTTT. It codes for CASSGGQGNNQPQHF. The chain is built from TRBV2 and TRBJ1-5, with 8 bases identical to TRBD1. V was pared by 4 bases and J by 3 bases, with 5 bases of the junction left unmatched. The CDR3 has 15 amino acids. Germline V gene sequence: CDR1 SNHLY, CDR2 FYNNEI.

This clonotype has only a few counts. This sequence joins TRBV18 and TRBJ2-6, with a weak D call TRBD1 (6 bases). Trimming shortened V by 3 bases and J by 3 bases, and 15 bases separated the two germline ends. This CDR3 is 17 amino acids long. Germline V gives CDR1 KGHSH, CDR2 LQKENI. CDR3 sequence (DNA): TGTGCCAGCTCACCTATGACAGGTGGGCGTGGGGCCAACGTCCTGACTTTC. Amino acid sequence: CASSPMTGGRGANVLTF.

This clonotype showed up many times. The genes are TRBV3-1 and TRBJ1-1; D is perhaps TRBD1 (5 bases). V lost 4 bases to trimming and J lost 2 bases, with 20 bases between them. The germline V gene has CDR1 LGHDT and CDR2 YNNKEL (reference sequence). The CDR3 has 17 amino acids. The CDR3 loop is CASSLRRGSDLNTEAFF. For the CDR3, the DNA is TGTGCCAGCAGCCTCAGACGGGGGTCCGATTTAAACACTGAAGCTTTCTTT.

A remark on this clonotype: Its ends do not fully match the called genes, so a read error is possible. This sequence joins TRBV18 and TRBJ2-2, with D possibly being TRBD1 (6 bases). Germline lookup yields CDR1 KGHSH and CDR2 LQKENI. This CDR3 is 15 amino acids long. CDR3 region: CVSSPATGSGGELFF. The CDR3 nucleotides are TGTGTCAGCTCACCGGCGACAGGTTCAGGCGGGGAGCTGTTTTTT.

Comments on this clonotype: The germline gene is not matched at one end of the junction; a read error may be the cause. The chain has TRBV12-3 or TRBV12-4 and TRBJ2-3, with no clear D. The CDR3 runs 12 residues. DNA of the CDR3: TGTACCAGCAGCACTCGCACAGATACGCAGTATTTT. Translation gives CTSSTRTDTQYF.

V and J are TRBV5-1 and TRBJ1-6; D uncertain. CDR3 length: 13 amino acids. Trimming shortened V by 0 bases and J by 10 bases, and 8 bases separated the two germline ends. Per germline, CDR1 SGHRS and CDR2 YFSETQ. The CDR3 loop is CASSLALDSPLHF. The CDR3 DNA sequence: TGCGCCAGCAGCTTGGCTTTGGACTCACCCCTCCACTTT. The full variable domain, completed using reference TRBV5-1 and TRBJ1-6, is KAGVTQTPRYLIKTRGQQVTLSCSPISGHRSVSWYQQTPGQGLQFLFEYFSETQRNKGNFPGRFSGRQFSNSRSEMNVSTLELGDSALYLCASSLALDSPLHFGNGTRLTVT.

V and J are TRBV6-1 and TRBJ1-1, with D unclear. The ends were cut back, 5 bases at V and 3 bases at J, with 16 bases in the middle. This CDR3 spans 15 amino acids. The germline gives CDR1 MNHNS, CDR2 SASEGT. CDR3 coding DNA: TGTGCCAGCAGTTTCTTGCCCAGTCGGTACACTGAAGCTTTCTTT. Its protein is CASSFLPSRYTEAFF.